These 5 T cell receptor beta chains were all obtained from the same sample, sequenced in a study of T cells in Graves' hyperthyroidism and ophthalmopathy. Amplified regions were TCR beta CDR3 sequences from RNA transcripts. RT-PCR in the first round (using the HTBI primer set) targeted the TCR CDR3. Each CDR3 protein is one row after TCRdb ran MiXCR on the multiplex PCR reads. Altogether 610,000 or so distinct CDR3 sequences are present, 46% being singletons, with the ten largest covering approximately 7.5%. The specimen sequenced was peripheral blood or thyroid tissue (not recorded which). Every receptor here comes from a woman younger than 30 with Graves' hyperthyroidism.

The rearrangement links TRBV27 to TRBJ2-6; D not resolved. The CDR3 length is 14 residues. Germline CDR1 is MNHEY and CDR2 is SMNVEV (reference sequence). Trimming cost V 3 bases and J 1 base, with 4 bases left between them. CDR3: CASSFGSGANVLTF. The CDR3 DNA is TGTGCCAGCAGTTTTGGATCTGGGGCCAACGTCCTGACTTTC.

This clonotype appeared a single time. The V gene is TRBV15, the J gene TRBJ1-6, with D tentatively TRBD1 (5 bases). The V end was cut by 0 bases, the J end by 7 bases, with 13 bases between. Germline lookup yields CDR1 LNHNV and CDR2 YYDKDF (reference sequence). The CDR3 contains 16 residues. CDR3 residues: CATSREVGAANSPLHF. CDR3 DNA: TGTGCCACCAGCAGAGAAGTAGGGGCCGCGAATTCACCCCTCCACTTT.

With regard to this clonotype: A much larger clone lies one base from this, so it may be a read error. The rearrangement links TRBV5-1 to TRBJ1-4; D gene uncertain. The CDR3 spans 16 residues. The V gene's germline CDR1 is SGHRS and CDR2 YFSETQ. The CDR3 here is CASSRTSLATNKKLFF. The CDR3 nucleotides read TGCGCCAGCAGCCGTACTTCCCTTGCAACTAATAAAAAACTGTTTTTT.

This clonotype was counted many times. One junction end disagrees with the germline gene, perhaps due to a read error. J is TRBJ2-7 and V is TRBV5-1; a weak D match, TRBD2 (6 bases). This CDR3 has 14 residues. The germline gives CDR1 SGHRS, CDR2 YFSETQ. The CDR3 loop is CASSRDSSSYEQYF. Written as DNA, the CDR3 is TGTGCCAGCAGTCGGGACTCGAGCTCCTACGAGCAGTACTTC.

The chain is built from TRBV7-2 and TRBJ2-2; 9 bases are shared with TRBD1. With V trimmed by 4 bases and J by 13 bases, 1 base remained unmatched. Germline values: CDR1 SGHTA, CDR2 FQGNSA. The CDR3 has 11 residues. The CDR3 nucleotides are TGTGCCAGCAGCTCGGACAGGGGGCTGTTTTTT. Translating gives CASSSDRGLFF.